Below are 29 T cell receptor beta chains sequenced from a single sample in a study of molecular identifiers for immune sequencing clone quantification. TCRdb passed the PCR reads through MiXCR, listing each CDR3 protein once. This table holds 60,000 to 70,000 distinct CDR3 sequences, 15% to 20% found once. The sample taken for sequencing was naive CD8+ T cells from blood, with Jurkat cell RNA spiked in. The subset denotes: FACS-sorted CD8+CD4-CCR7+CD45RA+ naive T cells. The origin of the receptors is a human donor in good health. Some libraries in this study had Jurkat cell RNA spiked in.

The table lists this clonotype with a count of one. One base away lies a much larger clone, so this may be a sequencing read error. The genes are TRBV7-3 and TRBJ2-7; D is tentatively TRBD1 or TRBD2 (5 bases each). V lost 2 bases, J lost 0 bases, and 17 bases lay in between. CDR3 length: 17 residues. Germline CDR1 reads SGHTA; CDR2 reads FQGTGA. CDR3 DNA: TGTGCCAGCAGCTTAGCGCCGGGACGGGCGAGCTCCTACGAGCAGTACTTC. Protein: CASSLAPGRASSYEQYF.

This clonotype was recorded at least ten times. CDR3 bases: TGTGCCAGCAGCCAAACTCCGGGACTAGATTCTTTCGGATACCAAGAGACCCAGTACTTC. Residues: CASSQTPGLDSFGYQETQYF. The J gene is TRBJ2-5, the V gene TRBV3-1; 8 bases are shared with TRBD2. Germline CDR1 and CDR2: LGHDT and YNNKEL (reference sequence). CDR3 length: 20 residues. Trimming at V came to 2 bases and at J to 0 bases, leaving 17 bases not matched to a gene.

This clonotype was recorded many times. The CDR3: CASSLGGEKLFF. The CDR3 region has the DNA TGTGCCAGCAGCTTAGGGGGGGAAAAACTGTTTTTT. The V gene is TRBV7-6, the J gene TRBJ1-4, with TRBD1 as a possible D gene (5 bases). Per germline, CDR1 SGHVS and CDR2 FNYEAQ. Trimming took 1 base from V and 8 from J, leaving 5 bases between them. The length of the CDR3 is 12 residues. Variable domain in full (rest from reference TRBV7-6 and TRBJ1-4): GAGVSQSPRYKVTKRGQDVALRCDPISGHVSLYWYRQALGQGPEFLTYFNYEAQQDKSGLPNDRFSAERPEGSISTLTIQRTEQRDSAMYRCASSLGGEKLFFGSGTQLSVL.

This clonotype has more than one count but fewer than ten. V and J are TRBV21-1 and TRBJ2-3; TRBD2, the table's D call, lacks a check against the DNA. TRBV21-1 is given as a pseudogene. There are 17 residues in the CDR3. Here the CDR3 reads CASNIPEVRAYTDTQYF. DNA for the CDR3: TGTGCCAGCAACATCCCCGAAGTAAGGGCTTACACAGATACGCAGTATTTT.

Many counts were recorded for this clonotype. This chain uses TRBV4-1 with TRBJ1-1; no clear D gene. The ends were cut back, 3 bases at V and 0 bases at J, with 5 bases in the middle. Germline assignment: CDR1 MGHRA and CDR2 YSYEKL. This CDR3 is 13 amino acids long. CDR3 DNA sequence: TGCGCCAGCAGCCAGAACATGAACACTGAAGCTTTCTTT. Translating it yields CASSQNMNTEAFF.

Concerning this clonotype itself: A much larger clone is a single base away; this may be a read error. V gene TRBV27 combines with J gene TRBJ2-7; 10 bases are shared with TRBD2. This CDR3 has 14 residues. Per germline, CDR1 MNHEY and CDR2 SMNVEV (reference sequence). J lost 7 bases, V lost 5 bases, and 8 bases had no gene match. The CDR3 bases are TGTGCCAGCAGTGTTCTAGCGGGAGATGGAGAGCAGTACTTC. Its protein is CASSVLAGDGEQYF.

Points on this clonotype: A much bigger clone sits one base away, suggesting this may be a read error. This rearrangement joins TRBV27 to TRBJ2-2; D might be TRBD1 or TRBD2, each matching 6 bases. The CDR3 is 16 amino acids. Germline CDR1 MNHEY, CDR2 SMNVEV (reference sequence). In nucleotides, the CDR3 is TGTGCCAGCGGTTTATTGGGGGGCCTCGGCGCCGGGGAGCTGTTTTTT. Its translation is CASGLLGGLGAGELFF.

This clonotype was found many times. This chain links TRBV7-9 with TRBJ2-7; 7 bases line up with TRBD2. This CDR3 has 13 amino acids. Unmatched junction bases numbered 7, after V lost 5 bases and J lost 6 bases. Germline assignment: CDR1 SEHNR and CDR2 FQNEAQ (reference sequence). The CDR3 spells CASSPGGLAEQYF. The CDR3 DNA is TGTGCCAGCAGCCCCGGGGGGTTGGCCGAGCAGTACTTC.

This clonotype was recorded at least ten times. CDR3 DNA: TGTGCCAGCAGCTTAGGGCCAGCGGCCCCCCTTTACAATGAGCAGTTCTTC. It yields the protein CASSLGPAAPLYNEQFF. This chain joins TRBV7-8 and TRBJ2-1, with D perhaps matching TRBD2 (5 bases). In germline, CDR1 is SGHVS, CDR2 FQNEAQ. This CDR3 is built from 17 residues. Trimming removed 1 base from V and 4 bases from J, with 17 bases in between. Combining the CDR3 with reference TRBV7-8 and TRBJ2-1 gives the whole variable domain GAGVSQSPRYKVAKRGQDVALRCDPISGHVSLFWYQQALGQGPEFLTYFQNEAQLDKSGLPSDRFFAERPEGSVSTLKIQRTQQEDSAVYLCASSLGPAAPLYNEQFFGPGTRLTVL.

Of note for this clonotype: A clone one base away is much larger, so this may be a read error. V is TRBV28 and J is TRBJ2-7; TRBD1 is a possible D gene (6 bases). V lost 3 bases, J lost 6 bases, and 15 bases lay in between. The CDR3 contains 14 residues. Germline lookup yields CDR1 MDHEN and CDR2 SYDVKM. The CDR3 here is CASSLTGTRSEQYF. The CDR3 DNA is TGTGCCAGCAGTTTGACCGGGACAAGGTCCGAGCAGTACTTC.

J is TRBJ2-3 and V is TRBV19, with D hard to call. V was shortened by 8 bases and J by 5 bases, with 14 bases between the two germline ends. The germline V gene encodes CDR1 LNHDA and CDR2 SQIVND (reference sequence). This CDR3 spans 13 amino acids. This chain's CDR3 is CASGLWREDTQYF. The CDR3 coding sequence is TGTGCCAGTGGGTTATGGCGCGAAGATACGCAGTATTTT. The full variable domain, in which reference TRBV19 and TRBJ2-3 provide the parts outside the CDR3, is DGGITQSPKYLFRKEGQNVTLSCEQNLNHDAMYWYRQDPGQGLRLIYYSQIVNDFQKGDIAEGYSVSREKKESFPLTVTSAQKNPTAFYLCASGLWREDTQYFGPGTRLTVL.

This clonotype was observed at least ten times. This chain links TRBV3-1 with TRBJ2-6, with TRBD1 identical over 8 bases. Losses at the gene ends were 1 base for V and 2 bases for J; bases not matched to a gene: 7. Germline assignment: CDR1 LGHDT and CDR2 YNNKEL (reference sequence). This CDR3 is 18 amino acids long. CDR3 sequence reads: CASSQARQGWTGANVLTF. The CDR3 DNA follows: TGTGCCAGCAGCCAAGCTCGACAGGGGTGGACTGGGGCCAACGTCCTGACTTTC. The complete variable domain, with remaining parts taken from reference TRBV3-1 and TRBJ2-6, reads DTAVSQTPKYLVTQMGNDKSIKCEQNLGHDTMYWYKQDSKKFLKIMFSYNNKELIINETVPNRFSPKSPDKAHLNLHINSLELGDSAVYFCASSQARQGWTGANVLTFGAGSRLTVL.

This clonotype appeared many times. This chain joins TRBV19 and TRBJ2-3; no firm D call. Germline CDR1 and CDR2: LNHDA and SQIVND (reference sequence). With 7 bases removed from V and 2 bases from J, the gap between germline ends came to 16 bases. The length of the CDR3 is 15 residues. Here the CDR3 reads CASTSFVGLTDTQYF. CDR3 DNA: TGTGCCAGTACCTCCTTCGTCGGTCTCACAGATACGCAGTATTTT.

Ten or more counts support this clonotype. The rearrangement uses TRBV29-1 and TRBJ1-1; no firm D call. V shed 8 bases and J shed 0 bases, with 7 bases lying between them. Germline CDR1 SQVTM, CDR2 ANQGSEA. The CDR3 is 11 amino acids. CDR3 DNA sequence: TGCAGCTTCGCGATGAACACTGAAGCTTTCTTT. It codes for CSFAMNTEAFF.

This clonotype was seen repeatedly, ten times or more. CDR3: CASSFGGREVYEQYF. DNA of the CDR3: TGTGCCAGCAGCTTTGGCGGCCGAGAGGTCTACGAGCAGTACTTC. The chain carries TRBV5-5 and TRBJ2-7; D is uncertain. V was shortened by 2 bases and J by 3 bases, with 15 bases between the two germline ends. Germline loops: CDR1 SGHKS, CDR2 YYEKEE (reference sequence). CDR3 size: 15 residues.

Ten or more counts support this clonotype. One end of the junction is discordant with germline, which a read error may explain. The chain carries TRBV7-9 and TRBJ2-7; D assignment may be TRBD1 or TRBD2 (5 bases each). Per the germline V gene, CDR1 is SEHNR and CDR2 is FQNEAQ (reference sequence). The CDR3 spans 15 residues. As DNA, the CDR3 is TGTGCCAGCAGCCTAGCCCGCGCAGGGAACTACGAGCAGTACTTC. Its translation: CASSLARAGNYEQYF.

The table lists this clonotype with many counts. The genes are TRBV5-6 and TRBJ2-3; 9 bases are a match to TRBD1. Per germline, CDR1 SGHDT and CDR2 YYEEEE. V lost 5 bases, J lost 4 bases, and 8 bases stayed unmatched. The CDR3 covers 15 residues. CDR3 sequence reads: CASRKAGTGPDTQYF. The CDR3 bases are TGTGCCAGCAGAAAAGCCGGGACAGGGCCAGATACGCAGTATTTT.

With regard to this clonotype: Given a much more abundant clone one base away, this may be a read error. V gene TRBV2 combines with J gene TRBJ2-5; D remains unclear. V shed 4 bases and J shed 0 bases, with 9 bases lying between them. Germline CDR1 is SNHLY and CDR2 is FYNNEI. The CDR3 has 14 residues. The CDR3 reads CASSAAYNQETQYF. The DNA for the CDR3 is TGTGCCAGCAGTGCGGCCTACAACCAAGAGACCCAGTACTTC.

This clonotype was seen ten or more times. The V gene is TRBV4-2, the J gene TRBJ1-2; 10 bases agree with TRBD1. V lost 0 bases, J lost 8 bases, and 9 bases stayed unmatched. Germline assignment: CDR1 LGHNA and CDR2 YNFKEQ. This CDR3 spans 16 amino acids. CDR3 loop: CASSQETGTGDLGYTF. CDR3 DNA sequence: TGTGCCAGCAGCCAAGAAACCGGGACAGGGGACTTAGGCTACACCTTC.

The chain's CDR3 is CAGITGTYNEQFF. The CDR3 bases are TGTGCCGGGATAACAGGTACCTACAATGAGCAGTTCTTC. V gene TRBV30 combines with J gene TRBJ2-1; D possibly corresponds to TRBD1 (5 bases). V shed 8 bases and J shed 2 bases, with 13 bases lying between them. The CDR3 extends over 13 amino acids. Looked up from germline, CDR1 is GTSNPN and CDR2 is SVGIG (reference sequence).

This clonotype was detected ten times or more. The chain couples TRBV29-1 to TRBJ2-5; TRBD1 aligns across 9 bases. The CDR3 sequence is 15 residues long. The V and J ends lost 2 bases and 0 bases, in that order; junction bases with no gene match: 4. In germline, CDR1 is SQVTM, CDR2 ANQGSEA. The CDR3 DNA sequence: TGCAGCGTTGAATTGGGGACAGGGTACCAAGAGACCCAGTACTTC. The encoded protein is CSVELGTGYQETQYF.

Points on this clonotype: One junction end disagrees with the germline gene, perhaps due to a read error. The genes are TRBV3-1 and TRBJ1-1, with a weak D call TRBD1 (5 bases). The CDR3 loop spans 17 amino acids. CDR1 LGHDT and CDR2 YNNKEL come from the germline V gene (reference sequence). CDR3 sequence (DNA): TGTGCCAGCAGCCAGGGGGGAGGGTGGATTTTGAACACTGAAGCTTCCTTT. Amino acids: CASSQGGGWILNTEASF.

As concerns this clonotype: Possible read error: a much larger clone is one base away. This sequence joins TRBV25-1 and TRBJ1-1; D not resolved. The V end was cut by 3 bases, the J end by 8 bases, with 19 bases between. CDR1 and CDR2 from the germline V gene are MGHDK and SYGVNS. This CDR3 is 15 amino acids long. CDR3 bases: TGTGCCAGCAGTGACTTGTCGAGTCTCGGAGCGGAAGCTTTCTTT. Encoded protein: CASSDLSSLGAEAFF.

Many counts were recorded for this clonotype. The CDR3 sequence: CASMLIVTDTQYF. DNA for the CDR3: TGTGCCAGCATGTTAATCGTCACAGATACGCAGTATTTT. This chain joins TRBV6-6 and TRBJ2-3; D is ambiguous. The CDR3 is 13 residues long. Germline-derived CDR1 and CDR2 are MNHNY and SVGAGI (reference sequence). Trimming left V 7 bases short and J 2 bases short, with 10 bases between.

This clonotype has more than one count but fewer than ten. CDR3 protein: CASSQGLAGGPVYEQYF. The CDR3 bases are TGCGCCAGCAGCCAGGGACTAGCGGGAGGGCCTGTCTACGAGCAGTACTTC. J is TRBJ2-7 and V is TRBV4-1, with 16 nucleotides matching TRBD2. The trim removed 3 bases at V and 3 bases at J, leaving 5 bases unmatched. This CDR3 has 17 residues. Germline CDR1 is MGHRA and CDR2 is YSYEKL.

This clonotype showed up many times. This chain uses TRBV7-9 with TRBJ2-1, with TRBD2 matching 11 bases. The germline CDR1 and CDR2 sequences are SEHNR and FQNEAQ (reference sequence). V was pared by 1 base and J by 6 bases, with 11 bases of the junction left unmatched. The CDR3 runs 18 residues. The CDR3 protein is CASSLGVAGGPRPNEQFF. CDR3 coding DNA: TGTGCCAGCAGCTTAGGCGTAGCGGGAGGGCCTCGTCCCAATGAGCAGTTCTTC.

This clonotype was seen ten or more times. The V and J genes are TRBV7-9 and TRBJ2-2; 7 nucleotides agree with TRBD1. Per the germline V gene, CDR1 is SEHNR and CDR2 is FQNEAQ (reference sequence). With V trimmed by 4 bases and J by 2 bases, 7 bases remained unmatched. The CDR3 sequence is 16 residues long. The CDR3 reads CASSSRDRHNTGELFF. The CDR3 nucleotides read TGTGCCAGCAGCTCCCGGGACAGACACAACACCGGGGAGCTGTTTTTT.

This clonotype showed up many times. The chain combines TRBV6-2 or TRBV6-3 with TRBJ2-2; D is perhaps TRBD2 (5 bases). The length of the CDR3 is 14 residues. Deletions cut 4 bases from V and 7 bases from J, with 13 bases between. Germline V gives CDR1 MNHEY, CDR2 SVGEGT. The DNA for the CDR3 is TGTGCCAGCAGTTCCATATCTAGCATCGGGGAGCTGTTTTTT. This sequence encodes CASSSISSIGELFF.

This clonotype was picked up many times. The chain links TRBV4-3 to TRBJ2-1; no clear D. Germline CDR1 LGHNA, CDR2 YSLEER. The CDR3 runs 17 residues. Trimming pared 0 bases from V and 5 bases from J, leaving 17 bases between. CDR3 nucleotides: TGCGCCAGCAGCCAAGATTTATCACCTGGCGTCGACAATGAGCAGTTCTTC. It yields the protein CASSQDLSPGVDNEQFF.